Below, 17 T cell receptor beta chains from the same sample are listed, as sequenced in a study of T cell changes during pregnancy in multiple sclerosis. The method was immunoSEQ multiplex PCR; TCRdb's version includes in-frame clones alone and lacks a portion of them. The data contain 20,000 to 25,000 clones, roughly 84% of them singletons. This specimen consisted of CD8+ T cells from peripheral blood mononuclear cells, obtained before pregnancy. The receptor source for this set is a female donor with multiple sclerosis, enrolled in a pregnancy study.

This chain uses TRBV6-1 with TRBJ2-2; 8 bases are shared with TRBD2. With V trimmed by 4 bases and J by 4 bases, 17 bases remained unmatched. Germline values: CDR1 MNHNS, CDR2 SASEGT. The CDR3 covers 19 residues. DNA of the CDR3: TGTGCCAGCAGTGGTGGGCTTTGGCGGGAGGAGGGGGGCACCGGGGAGCTGTTTTTT. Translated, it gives CASSGGLWREEGGTGELFF.

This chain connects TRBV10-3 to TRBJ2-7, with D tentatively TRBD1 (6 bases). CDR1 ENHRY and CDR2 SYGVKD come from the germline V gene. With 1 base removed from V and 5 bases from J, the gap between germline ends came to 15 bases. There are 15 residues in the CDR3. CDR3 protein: CAISEWGNGDNEQYF. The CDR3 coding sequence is TGTGCCATCAGTGAGTGGGGAAACGGGGACAACGAGCAGTACTTC.

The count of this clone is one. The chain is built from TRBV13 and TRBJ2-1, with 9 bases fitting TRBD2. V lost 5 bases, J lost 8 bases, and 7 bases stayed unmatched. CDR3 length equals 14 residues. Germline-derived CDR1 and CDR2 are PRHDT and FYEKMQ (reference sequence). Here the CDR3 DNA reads TGTGCCAGCAGCCAGGGACTAGCCTTCGATGAGCAGTTCTTC. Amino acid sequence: CASSQGLAFDEQFF.

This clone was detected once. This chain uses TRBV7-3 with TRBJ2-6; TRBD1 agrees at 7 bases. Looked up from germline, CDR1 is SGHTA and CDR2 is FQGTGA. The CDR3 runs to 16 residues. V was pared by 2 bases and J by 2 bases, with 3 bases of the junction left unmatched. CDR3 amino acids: CASSLYTGAGANVLTF. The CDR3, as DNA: TGTGCCAGCAGCTTATACACAGGGGCTGGGGCCAACGTCCTGACTTTC.

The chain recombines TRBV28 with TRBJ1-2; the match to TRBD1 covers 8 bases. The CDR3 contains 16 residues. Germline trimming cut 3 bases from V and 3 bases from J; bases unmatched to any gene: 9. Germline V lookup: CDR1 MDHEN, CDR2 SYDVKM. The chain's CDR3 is CASSFPRAGGDYGYTF. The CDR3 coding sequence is TGTGCCAGCAGTTTCCCCCGGGCAGGGGGCGACTATGGCTACACCTTC.

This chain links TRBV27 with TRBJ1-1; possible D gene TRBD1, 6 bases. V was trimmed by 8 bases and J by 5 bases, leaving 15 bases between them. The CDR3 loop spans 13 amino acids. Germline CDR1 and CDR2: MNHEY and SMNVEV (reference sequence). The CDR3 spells CASSFTGKTEAFF. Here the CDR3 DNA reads TGTGCCAGCTCCTTCACAGGGAAGACTGAAGCTTTCTTT.

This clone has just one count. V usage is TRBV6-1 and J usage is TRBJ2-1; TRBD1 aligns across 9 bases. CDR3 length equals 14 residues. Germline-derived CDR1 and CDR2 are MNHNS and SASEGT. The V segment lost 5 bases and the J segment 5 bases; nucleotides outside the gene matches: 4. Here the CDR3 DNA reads TGTGCCAGCAGTTCGGGACAGGGTAACAATGAGCAGTTCTTC. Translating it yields CASSSGQGNNEQFF.

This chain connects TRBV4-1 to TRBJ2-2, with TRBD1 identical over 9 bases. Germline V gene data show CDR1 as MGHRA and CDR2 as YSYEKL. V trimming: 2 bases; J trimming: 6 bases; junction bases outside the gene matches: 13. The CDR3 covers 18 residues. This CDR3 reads CASSQWDRASRDPGELFF. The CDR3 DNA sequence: TGCGCCAGCAGCCAATGGGACAGGGCTTCGAGGGACCCCGGGGAGCTGTTTTTT.

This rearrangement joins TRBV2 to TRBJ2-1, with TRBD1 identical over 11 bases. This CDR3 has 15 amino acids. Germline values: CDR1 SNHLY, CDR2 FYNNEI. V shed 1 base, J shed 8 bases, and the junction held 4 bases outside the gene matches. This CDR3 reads CASSEGTGGIHEQFF. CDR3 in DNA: TGTGCCAGCAGTGAAGGGACAGGGGGCATCCATGAGCAGTTCTTC.

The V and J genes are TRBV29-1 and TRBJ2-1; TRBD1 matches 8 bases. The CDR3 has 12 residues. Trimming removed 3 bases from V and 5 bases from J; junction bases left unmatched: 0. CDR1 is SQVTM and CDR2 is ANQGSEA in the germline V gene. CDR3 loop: CSVEDRDNEQFF. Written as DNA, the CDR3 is TGCAGCGTTGAGGACAGGGACAATGAGCAGTTCTTC.

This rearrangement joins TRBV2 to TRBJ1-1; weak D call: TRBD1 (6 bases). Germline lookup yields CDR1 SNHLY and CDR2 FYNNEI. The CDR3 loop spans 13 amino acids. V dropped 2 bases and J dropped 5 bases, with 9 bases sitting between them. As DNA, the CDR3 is TGTGCCAGCAGTGAATATAGGGGGACTGAAGCTTTCTTT. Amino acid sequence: CASSEYRGTEAFF.

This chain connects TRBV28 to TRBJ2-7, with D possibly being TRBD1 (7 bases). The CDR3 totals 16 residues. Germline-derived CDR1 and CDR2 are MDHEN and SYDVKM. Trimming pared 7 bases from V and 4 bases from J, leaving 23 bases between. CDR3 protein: CASIERGRDGVYEQYF. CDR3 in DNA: TGTGCCAGCATAGAGAGGGGGCGGGACGGAGTATACGAGCAGTACTTC. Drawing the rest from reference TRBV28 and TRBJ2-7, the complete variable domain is DVKVTQSSRYLVKRTGEKVFLECVQDMDHENMFWYRQDPGLGLRLIYFSYDVKMKEKGDIPEGYSVSREKKERFSLILESASTNQTSMYLCASIERGRDGVYEQYFGPGTRLTVT.

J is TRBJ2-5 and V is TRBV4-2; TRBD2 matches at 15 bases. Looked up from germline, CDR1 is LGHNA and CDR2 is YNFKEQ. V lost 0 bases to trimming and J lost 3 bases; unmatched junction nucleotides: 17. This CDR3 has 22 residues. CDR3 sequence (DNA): TGTGCCAGCAGCCAAGATCGAGGGGTTGTGGGACTAGCGGGAGGAAGGGAAGAGACCCAGTACTTC. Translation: CASSQDRGVVGLAGGREETQYF.

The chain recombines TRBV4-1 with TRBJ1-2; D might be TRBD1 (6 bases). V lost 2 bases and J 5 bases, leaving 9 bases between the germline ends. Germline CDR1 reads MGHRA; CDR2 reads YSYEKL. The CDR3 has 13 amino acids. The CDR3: CASSQTGQYGYTF. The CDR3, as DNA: TGCGCCAGCAGCCAAACAGGACAGTATGGCTACACCTTC.

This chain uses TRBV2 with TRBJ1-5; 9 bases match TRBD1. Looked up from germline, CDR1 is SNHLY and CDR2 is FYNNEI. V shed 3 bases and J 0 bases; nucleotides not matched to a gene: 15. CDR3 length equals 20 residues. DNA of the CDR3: TGTGCCAGCAGTGAGGACAGGGGAGCTTTCAGGGTTTATAGCAATCAGCCCCAGCATTTT. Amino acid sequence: CASSEDRGAFRVYSNQPQHF.

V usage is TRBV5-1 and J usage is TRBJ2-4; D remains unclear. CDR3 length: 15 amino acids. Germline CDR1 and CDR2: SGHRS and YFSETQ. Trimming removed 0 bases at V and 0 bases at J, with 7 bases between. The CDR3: CASSLDHIAKNIQYF. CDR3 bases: TGCGCCAGCAGCTTGGACCACATAGCCAAAAACATTCAGTACTTC.

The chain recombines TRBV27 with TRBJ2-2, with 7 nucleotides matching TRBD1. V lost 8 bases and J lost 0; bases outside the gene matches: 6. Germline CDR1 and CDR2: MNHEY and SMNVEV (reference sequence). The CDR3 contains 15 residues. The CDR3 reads CASSSGTANTGELFF. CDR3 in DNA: TGTGCCAGCTCATCCGGGACAGCGAACACCGGGGAGCTGTTTTTT.